Listed here are 23 T cell receptor beta chains from one sample, sequenced in a study of radiation and T cells in renal cell carcinoma. Described time point: blood 4 weeks post-SBRT, at nephrectomy. The treatment here: 15 Gy SBRT to primary tumor, nephrectomy 4 weeks later. Assay: immunoSEQ multiplex PCR; the TCRdb copy retains only in-frame clones and omits some. The sample includes fewer than 80,000 clones, approximately 87% of them seen just once. The sample consisted of blood, taken from a patient whose treatment included radiotherapy and nephrectomy. The receptors stem from an older woman with renal cell carcinoma.

The gene calls are TRBV6-1 and TRBJ1-6; TRBD1 aligns across 7 bases. Trimming took 2 bases from V and 3 from J; bases not matched to a gene: 4. In germline, CDR1 is MNHNS, CDR2 SASEGT. The CDR3 is 16 amino acids. Here the CDR3 reads CASSEWGQFYNSPLHF. The CDR3 bases are TGTGCCAGCAGTGAATGGGGACAGTTCTATAATTCACCCCTCCACTTT.

The genes are TRBV7-2 and TRBJ2-7, with TRBD1 as a possible D gene (6 bases). The V gene's germline CDR1 is SGHTA and CDR2 FQGNSA. The CDR3 length is 15 residues. Trimming removed 11 bases at V and 2 bases at J, with 22 bases between. Here the CDR3 DNA reads TGTGCCTCAAAAAGGGGGTGGGATGCCCCCTACGAGCAGTACTTC. This sequence encodes CASKRGWDAPYEQYF.

The gene calls are TRBV29-1 and TRBJ2-5, with 10 bases lining up with TRBD2. Per germline, CDR1 SQVTM and CDR2 ANQGSEA. The CDR3 totals 14 residues. With 6 bases clipped from V and 1 base from J, the junction kept 5 bases outside the gene matches. This CDR3 is CSVQLAGFQETQYF. The CDR3 nucleotides read TGCAGCGTACAACTAGCGGGGTTCCAAGAGACCCAGTACTTC.

This chain links TRBV6-5 with TRBJ1-3; no clear D gene. Germline V gene data show CDR1 as MNHEY and CDR2 as SVGAGI. CDR3 length: 13 residues. Trimming took off 4 bases at V and 3 bases at J, with 7 bases between the two ends. CDR3 nucleotide sequence: TGTGCCAGCAGTTCCAACTTTGGAAACACCATATATTTT. This gives the protein CASSSNFGNTIYF.

V is TRBV2 and J is TRBJ1-4; D ambiguous. Germline V gene lookup returns CDR1 SNHLY and CDR2 FYNNEI. Trimming took 3 bases from V and 4 from J, leaving 12 bases between them. The CDR3 is 15 residues long. CDR3 coding DNA: TGTGCCAGCAGTGACGATAAGGTCCTTAATGAAAAACTGTTTTTT. Amino acids: CASSDDKVLNEKLFF.

V gene TRBV7-6 combines with J gene TRBJ2-4, with a possible D match to TRBD2 (5 bases). Per germline, CDR1 SGHVS and CDR2 FNYEAQ. The CDR3 spans 16 residues. V was cut by 1 base and J by 0 bases, with 10 bases left in between. The CDR3, as DNA: TGTGCCAGCAGCTTAGAACCCAGCGGAGCCAAAAACATTCAGTACTTC. This codes for CASSLEPSGAKNIQYF.

The rearrangement uses TRBV19 and TRBJ1-5; D gene unclear. With 3 bases removed from V and 2 bases from J, the gap between germline ends came to 8 bases. Per the germline V gene, CDR1 is LNHDA and CDR2 is SQIVND (reference sequence). This CDR3 region has 14 residues. CDR3 DNA sequence: TGTGCCAGTAGTATCGGACCCGGCAATCAGCCCCAGCATTTT. Amino acids: CASSIGPGNQPQHF.

This clone appeared once. The J gene is TRBJ1-2, the V gene TRBV19, with D possibly being TRBD1 (6 bases). Germline CDR1 and CDR2: LNHDA and SQIVND (reference sequence). The CDR3 runs 12 residues. Trimming stripped 8 bases from V and 4 bases from J, with 11 bases between. In DNA, the CDR3 is TGTGCCAGTCGAGACAGGAGCTATGGCTACACCTTC. Translating it yields CASRDRSYGYTF.

The chain carries TRBV5-6 and TRBJ1-5; maybe TRBD1 (5 bases). Trimming took 4 bases from V and 4 from J, leaving 9 bases between them. The CDR3 consists of 13 residues. Germline V gene sequence: CDR1 SGHDT, CDR2 YYEEEE. CDR3 coding DNA: TGTGCCAGCAGCCTTCAGGGTAATCAGCCCCAGCATTTT. Translating gives CASSLQGNQPQHF.

The V gene is TRBV19, the J gene TRBJ2-4; possible D gene TRBD2, 7 bases. This CDR3 has 16 residues. Trimming took off 1 base at V and 7 bases at J, with 17 bases between the two ends. Per germline, CDR1 LNHDA and CDR2 SQIVND (reference sequence). The CDR3 sequence: CASSIGEAGGANIQYF. The CDR3 region has the DNA TGTGCCAGTAGTATAGGAGAAGCTGGGGGGGCGAACATTCAGTACTTC.

The V and J genes are TRBV28 and TRBJ1-5; D not resolved. Germline V gives CDR1 MDHEN, CDR2 SYDVKM. CDR3 length: 16 residues. Trimming cost V 6 bases and J 0 bases, with 15 bases left between them. CDR3 in amino acids: CASSPHALNSNQPQHF. The CDR3 nucleotides are TGTGCCAGCAGCCCCCATGCCCTGAATAGCAATCAGCCCCAGCATTTT. Based on the CDR3 plus reference TRBV28 and TRBJ1-5, the full variable domain is DVKVTQSSRYLVKRTGEKVFLECVQDMDHENMFWYRQDPGLGLRLIYFSYDVKMKEKGDIPEGYSVSREKKERFSLILESASTNQTSMYLCASSPHALNSNQPQHFGDGTRLSIL.

The chain links TRBV7-6 to TRBJ2-7, with D perhaps TRBD1 (6 bases). The CDR3 totals 13 residues. The germline CDR1 and CDR2 sequences are SGHVS and FNYEAQ. V lost 1 base, J lost 2 bases, and 6 bases lay in between. The CDR3, as DNA: TGTGCCAGCAGCTTAGGGGACACCTACGAGCAGTACTTC. Protein sequence: CASSLGDTYEQYF.

V and J are TRBV2 and TRBJ1-5; 9 nucleotides line up with TRBD1. Germline trimming cut 6 bases from V and 6 bases from J; bases unmatched to any gene: 9. This CDR3 has 15 amino acids. CDR1 and CDR2 (germline): SNHLY, FYNNEI. The CDR3 sequence is CASRWGQGSGQPQHF. The CDR3 coding sequence is TGTGCCAGCAGGTGGGGACAGGGCTCCGGTCAGCCCCAGCATTTT.

The chain employs TRBV15 and TRBJ2-2, with D unresolved. The germline V gene encodes CDR1 LNHNV and CDR2 YYDKDF (reference sequence). V was cut by 0 bases and J by 6 bases, with 5 bases left in between. The CDR3 extends over 13 amino acids. CDR3 residues: CATSRDFPGELFF. In nucleotides, the CDR3 is TGTGCCACCAGCAGAGATTTCCCCGGGGAGCTGTTTTTT.

V and J are TRBV28 and TRBJ1-1; no reliable D call. The CDR3 totals 13 residues. Between the trimmed V and J ends, which lost 3 bases and 5 bases, there was a span of 10 bases. Germline assignment: CDR1 MDHEN and CDR2 SYDVKM. CDR3 protein: CASSFSGRTEAFF. In DNA form, the CDR3 reads TGTGCCAGCAGTTTTTCTGGGAGGACTGAAGCTTTCTTT.

The rearrangement uses TRBV5-1 and TRBJ2-7, with 7 bases matching TRBD1. The CDR3 totals 16 residues. The germline V gene encodes CDR1 SGHRS and CDR2 YFSETQ. Trimming took 0 bases from V and 0 from J; bases not matched to a gene: 6. The CDR3 sequence: CASSLGWDSYSYEQYF. As DNA, the CDR3 is TGCGCCAGCAGCTTGGGTTGGGACAGCTACTCCTACGAGCAGTACTTC.

The chain couples TRBV6-5 to TRBJ1-6, with unresolved D. Between the trimmed V and J ends, which lost 4 bases and 7 bases, there was a span of 11 bases. This CDR3 has 14 residues. The germline V gene encodes CDR1 MNHEY and CDR2 SVGAGI. CDR3: CASSFRTENSPLHF. The DNA for the CDR3 is TGTGCCAGCAGTTTTAGGACGGAAAATTCACCCCTCCACTTT.

The rearrangement links TRBV20-1 to TRBJ1-2; D unresolved. The CDR3 sequence is 11 residues long. Deletions cut 6 bases from V and 7 bases from J, with 12 bases between. The germline V gene encodes CDR1 DFQATT and CDR2 SNEGSKA (reference sequence). CDR3 nucleotide sequence: TGCAGTGCAAAAGGGAGAGGTGGCTACACCTTC. As protein: CSAKGRGGYTF.

On this clone: The same CDR3 also results from other DNA sequences found in this sample. This chain joins TRBV7-2 and TRBJ1-1, with 9 bases fitting TRBD1. J gave up 5 bases and V 4 bases, and 2 bases lay outside the gene matches. Germline CDR1 SGHTA, CDR2 FQGNSA. The CDR3 covers 13 residues. The CDR3 nucleotides are TGTGCCAGCAGCTCGGACAGGGGAACTGAAGCTTTCTTT. It codes for CASSSDRGTEAFF.

V and J are TRBV2 and TRBJ1-2; 8 nucleotides line up with TRBD1. V shed 5 bases, J shed 6 bases, and the junction held 5 bases outside the gene matches. Germline CDR1 and CDR2: SNHLY and FYNNEI. The CDR3 has 13 amino acids. Here the CDR3 reads CASSLDRDHGYTF. For the CDR3, the DNA is TGTGCCAGCAGTTTGGACAGGGACCATGGCTACACCTTC.

The chain couples TRBV6-6 to TRBJ2-1; D is unresolved. Per germline, CDR1 MNHNY and CDR2 SVGAGI (reference sequence). V was shortened by 10 bases and J by 2 bases, with 12 bases between the two germline ends. The CDR3 is 13 amino acids. For the CDR3, the DNA is TGTGCCACCACACGGTTGCCCTACAATGAGCAGTTCTTC. Its translation: CATTRLPYNEQFF.

The rearrangement links TRBV27 to TRBJ2-7; TRBD2 agrees at 8 bases. J was trimmed by 6 bases and V by 6 bases; bases with no gene match: 13. CDR3 length equals 15 residues. The germline gives CDR1 MNHEY, CDR2 SMNVEV (reference sequence). In DNA, the CDR3 is TGTGCCAGCAGCCCGCCAGGAGCGGGAGTAAGCGAGCAGTACTTC. It codes for CASSPPGAGVSEQYF.

This clone was seen a handful of times. This chain connects TRBV10-1 to TRBJ2-5, with a weak D call TRBD2 (5 bases). From germline, CDR1 is WNHNN and CDR2 SYGVQD (reference sequence). Deletions cut 4 bases from V and 4 bases from J, with 13 bases between. The CDR3 runs 14 residues. The CDR3 DNA reads as TGCGCCAGCAGTGGAGGAACGGCGGGAGAGACCCAGTACTTC. Protein product: CASSGGTAGETQYF.